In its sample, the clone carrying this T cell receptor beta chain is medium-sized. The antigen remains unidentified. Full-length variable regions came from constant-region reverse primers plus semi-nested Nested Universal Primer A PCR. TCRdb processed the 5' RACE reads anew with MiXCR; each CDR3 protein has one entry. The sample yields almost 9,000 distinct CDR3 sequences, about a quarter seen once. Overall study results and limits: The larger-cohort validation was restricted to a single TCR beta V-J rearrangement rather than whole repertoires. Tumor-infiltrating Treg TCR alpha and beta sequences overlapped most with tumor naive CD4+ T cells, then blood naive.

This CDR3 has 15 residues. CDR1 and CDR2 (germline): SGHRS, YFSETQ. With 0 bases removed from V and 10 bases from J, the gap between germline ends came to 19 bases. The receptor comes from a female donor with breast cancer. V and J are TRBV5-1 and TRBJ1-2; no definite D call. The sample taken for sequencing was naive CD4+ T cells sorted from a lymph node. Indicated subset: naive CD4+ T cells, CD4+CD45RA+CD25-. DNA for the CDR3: TGCGCCAGCAGCTTGGAGGGCAGGACCGTCAGAGACTACACCTTC. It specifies CASSLEGRTVRDYTF.